These 15 T cell receptor beta chains came from one sample sequenced in a study of long-term antiretroviral therapy in people with HIV. The immunoSEQ assay was v3.0, run at survey level. The protocol was immunoSEQ multiplex PCR, while the TCRdb copy is restricted to in-frame clones and leaves out a portion. The profile shows 30,000 to 50,000 clones, approximately 85% of them singletons. Sequences were derived from unsorted PBMCs, sampled 3.1 years after starting antiretroviral therapy. The origin of the receptors is a woman in her forties or fifties with HIV.

This chain links TRBV7-2 with TRBJ1-5; 7 bases are shared with TRBD1. Germline CDR1 is SGHTA and CDR2 is FQGNSA. This CDR3 region has 14 residues. The J segment lost 5 bases and the V segment lost 2 bases, leaving 3 bases of the junction unmatched. For the CDR3, the DNA is TGTGCCAGCAGCTTAAGACAGGGCTATCAGCCCCAGCATTTT. Encoded protein: CASSLRQGYQPQHF.

The V gene is TRBV4-3, the J gene TRBJ1-2; TRBD1 is a possible D gene (5 bases). V was shortened by 0 bases and J by 3 bases, with 14 bases between the two germline ends. The CDR3 loop spans 16 amino acids. Per germline, CDR1 LGHNA and CDR2 YSLEER. CDR3 loop: CASSQDYGGDYYGYTF. DNA of the CDR3: TGCGCCAGCAGCCAAGATTACGGGGGGGACTACTATGGCTACACCTTC.

A remark on this clone: It is unclear where the CDR3 begins or ends on the DNA, so no DNA is shown, and the CDR3 is as TCRdb lists it. The chain recombines TRBV9 with TRBJ2-1; the table's D call, TRBD2, has no DNA check behind it. Termini included, the CDR3 measures 14 amino acids. Germline V gene data show CDR1 as SGDLS and CDR2 as YYNGEE. CDR3 loop: CASSVAGGAGGEFF.

The chain combines TRBV30 with TRBJ1-2, with TRBD1 matching over 8 bases. Per the germline V gene, CDR1 is GTSNPN and CDR2 is SVGIG (reference sequence). With V trimmed by 8 bases and J by 7 bases, 18 bases remained unmatched. This CDR3 region has 15 residues. CDR3 loop: CAGAFLRTGMGGYTF. In DNA form, the CDR3 reads TGTGCCGGGGCCTTCCTGCGGACAGGGATGGGTGGCTACACCTTC. Filled out from reference TRBV30 and TRBJ1-2, the complete variable domain reads SQTIHQWPATLVQPVGSPLSLECTVEGTSNPNLYWYRQAAGRGLQLLFYSVGIGQISSEVPQNLSASRPQDRQFILSSKKLLLSDSGFYLCAGAFLRTGMGGYTFGSGTRLTVV.

The chain recombines TRBV30 with TRBJ2-5, with 11 bases that match TRBD1. This CDR3 has 15 amino acids. CDR1 GTSNPN and CDR2 SVGIG come from the germline V gene (reference sequence). The J segment lost 3 bases and the V segment lost 0 bases, leaving 3 bases of the junction unmatched. In nucleotides, the CDR3 is TGTGCCTGGAGTGTATCGGGACAGGGGGAAGAGACCCAGTACTTC. Its translation is CAWSVSGQGEETQYF.

The chain carries TRBV5-8 and TRBJ2-7; D might be TRBD1 (6 bases). Trimming took 4 bases from V and 4 from J, leaving 15 bases between them. This CDR3 region has 14 residues. The germline V gene encodes CDR1 SGHTS and CDR2 YDEGEE. DNA for the CDR3: TGTGCCAGCAGCCCAACACAGGGAAAGTACGAGCAGTACTTC. Encoded protein: CASSPTQGKYEQYF.

This clone was recorded a few times. This sequence joins TRBV21-1 and TRBJ2-5. TRBV21-1 is a pseudogene. The CDR3 is 16 amino acids. The CDR3 loop is CASSKGRRNKQETQYF. Written as DNA, the CDR3 is TGTGCCAGCAGCAAAGGAAGACGGAACAAACAAGAGACCCAGTACTTC.

The chain has TRBV7-2 and TRBJ2-7; D perhaps matches TRBD1 (6 bases). Germline V gene data show CDR1 as SGHTA and CDR2 as FQGNSA. Trimming stripped 2 bases from V and 0 bases from J, with 11 bases between. This CDR3 spans 15 amino acids. Written as DNA, the CDR3 is TGTGCCAGCAGCTTAACCGGGACAATCTCCTACGAGCAGTACTTC. This encodes CASSLTGTISYEQYF.

This clone showed up just once. J is TRBJ2-3 and V is TRBV7-6; D may be TRBD2 (5 bases). The CDR3 runs 13 residues. V lost 7 bases, J lost 2 bases, and 10 bases lay in between. The germline CDR1 and CDR2 sequences are SGHVS and FNYEAQ. The DNA for the CDR3 is TGTGCCAGCACCCCCGGGGTCACAGATACGCAGTATTTT. It is translated as CASTPGVTDTQYF.

The chain carries TRBV5-1 and TRBJ1-3; perhaps TRBD1 as D (6 bases). Germline CDR1 and CDR2: SGHRS and YFSETQ. V dropped 4 bases and J dropped 2 bases, with 16 bases sitting between them. The CDR3 is 16 residues long. The CDR3 region has the DNA TGCGCCAGCAGCCTGAGGCAAACAGGGACTGGAAACACCATATATTTT. This encodes CASSLRQTGTGNTIYF.

This clone is a singleton in its sample. The J gene is TRBJ2-2, the V gene TRBV5-4, with TRBD2 matching over 13 bases. The trim removed 3 bases at V and 6 bases at J, leaving 5 bases unmatched. Germline assignment: CDR1 SGHNT and CDR2 YYREEE (reference sequence). This CDR3 is 16 amino acids long. The CDR3 DNA is TGTGCCAGCAGCTACCGGACTAGCGGGGGCCCCGGGGAGCTGTTTTTT. It translates to CASSYRTSGGPGELFF.

The count of this clone is one. The chain combines TRBV6-1 with TRBJ1-6; TRBD1 aligns across 7 bases. CDR1 and CDR2 from the germline V gene are MNHNS and SASEGT. The CDR3 is 14 residues long. Trimming took 6 bases from V and 6 from J; bases not matched to a gene: 5. CDR3 region: CASRRDSPNSPLHF. CDR3 sequence (DNA): TGTGCCAGCAGACGGGACAGTCCTAATTCACCCCTCCACTTT.

The V and J genes are TRBV5-1 and TRBJ2-1, with unresolved D. V was clipped by 1 base and J by 5 bases, with 13 bases between them. Germline CDR1 reads SGHRS; CDR2 reads YFSETQ. This CDR3 is built from 15 residues. CDR3 amino acids: CASSLRVGTDNEQFF. The CDR3 DNA follows: TGCGCCAGCAGCTTGAGGGTCGGCACGGACAATGAGCAGTTCTTC.

The chain joins TRBV5-1 to TRBJ1-5, with TRBD1 as a possible D gene (5 bases). Germline V gene sequence: CDR1 SGHRS, CDR2 YFSETQ. The CDR3 covers 15 residues. Trimming took 2 bases from V and 7 from J, leaving 16 bases between them. The CDR3 protein is CASSLDWGRGQPQHF. The CDR3 region has the DNA TGCGCCAGCAGCTTAGATTGGGGGAGAGGACAGCCCCAGCATTTT.

The rearrangement uses TRBV7-2 and TRBJ2-7; D possibly corresponds to TRBD1 (6 bases). The V gene lost 2 bases and the J gene lost 3 bases, with 14 bases spanning the gap. The CDR3 is 15 residues long. The germline V gene encodes CDR1 SGHTA and CDR2 FQGNSA. Written as DNA, the CDR3 is TGTGCCAGCAGCTTACTAATCACAGGGAGCTACGAGCAGTACTTC. Amino acids: CASSLLITGSYEQYF.